This TCR beta chain was retrieved from a study of blood T cell repertoires in COVID-19. Study at large: Samples of COVID-19 (acute and convalescent) were obtained from the United States, Italy and Spain. From T cells, B-cell-depleted T cells, or PBMCs came the material, which was cDNA or gDNA.

Original processing methods: The authors estimated nucleated cell counts from reference gene primer amplification. Profiling relied on immunoSEQ multiplex PCR, and the TCRdb table lists in-frame clones only, not all of them. That table gives V, J and clone size, and the DNA gave D and trimming. The sample lists a few hundred thousand clones, around four fifths seen once, with more than 4.5% in the top ten. Germline assignment: CDR1 SEHNR and CDR2 FQNEAQ (reference sequence). V was shortened by 2 bases and J by 4 bases, with 5 bases between the two germline ends. This CDR3 has 12 amino acids. This TCR was recovered from an older woman who had recovered from COVID-19. The sample comprised peripheral blood. The genes are TRBV7-9 and TRBJ1-1; no clear D. Here the CDR3 DNA reads TGTGCCAGCAGCTTATTCAGCACTGAAGCTTTCTTT. Encoded protein: CASSLFSTEAFF.